This T cell receptor (beta chain) was captured in a study of post-analysis software for immune sequencing data. Study-level points and caveats: Controls showed lower frequencies than patients for several TRBV segments, and TRBV5-6, TRBV5-1 and TRBV20-1 were among these.

CDR3 length equals 12 residues. Trimming shortened V by 1 base and J by 4 bases, and 4 bases separated the two germline ends. Looked up from germline, CDR1 is MNHNS and CDR2 is SASEGT. cDNA libraries of TCR beta carried unique molecular identifiers. With about 0.95 to 10 million T cells as the source, 540,000 or so cDNA molecules resulted. Each CDR3 protein is one row after TCRdb ran MiXCR on the PCR reads. This table holds hundreds of thousands of distinct CDR3 sequences, about 27% found once. Of note for this clonotype: Its antigen is undetermined.

This sequence originates from a girl between 10 and 17 years old with multiple sclerosis. The chain employs TRBV6-1 and TRBJ1-2; D remains unclear. Sequencing was performed on blood. The CDR3 sequence: CASSEVPYGYTF. CDR3 in DNA: TGTGCCAGCAGTGAAGTGCCCTATGGCTACACCTTC.